The subject of this entry is one T cell receptor beta chain. This clonotype came up many times. Which antigen it targets is not known. Base qualities were left out, and no much larger clone turns up one base away. Read against the paper, the sample's time point label means: newly diagnosed GD, antithyroid drugs for less than 3 months. For both TCR sequencing and RNA sequencing, RNA was extracted from PBMCs in TRIzol. The diagnosis of Graves' disease followed American Thyroid Association guidelines. Recruitment of patients was carried out at an endocrinology department in Xi'an, China. Each patient gave roughly 10 milliliters of peripheral blood, collected in an EDTA anticoagulant tube. Ficoll Paque Plus density gradient separation was used to isolate PBMCs, and no additional T cell sorting was done. RNA quality was checked with an Agilent 2100 Bioanalyzer and agarose gel, and concentration with a NanoDrop 2000.

The library was generated by multiplex PCR. These reads were obtained on an Illumina HiSeq 4000. To build TCR beta libraries, CDR3 regions were amplified by Arm-PCR using iRepertoire HTBI primers. Gel purification was performed on PCR products prior to sequencing. Regarding the original processing steps: Gene usage analysis of CDR3 amino acid clonotypes used the roughly 60 TRBV and more than 13 TRBJ segments found across samples. Filtered high-quality paired reads were merged into contigs using COPE and FqMerger. BLAST was used to align contigs to IMGT TRBV, TRBD and TRBJ reference genes, with CDR3 defined following IMGT. Clonotypes above 0.1% frequency were classified as highly expanded clones. Repertoire diversity was measured by Shannon entropy, and V-J evenness by the Gini coefficient. A clonotype was considered public if more than one individual shared it. TCRdb trimmed the raw reads at Q25, called clones with MiXCR and kept productive beta chains. Records with the same CDR3 protein are collapsed into one entry carrying the most frequent genes and DNA. The V and J calls shown here were made by TCRdb, not taken from the authors' results. This sample lists about 350,000 distinct CDR3 sequences; 16% were detected once. The ten top clones hold 25% to 30% of the sample.

Measured from the cysteine to the phenylalanine, the CDR3 is 15 residues long. Left in the record is the CDR3 DNA by itself, 45 bases read in frame from the first base. From a lookup of the germline V gene, CDR1 and CDR2 are SNHLY and FYNNEI. Deletion took 4 bases off V and 5 bases off J, with a span of 14 bases between the germline ends. This sample was taken from a study of regulatory T cells in long-lasting Graves disease (dated by TCRdb to about 2021). At the level of the whole study: Antithyroid drugs had been taken for less than 3 months by newly diagnosed Graves' disease patients. TCR sequencing covered some 13 persistent and approximately 20 newly diagnosed Graves' disease patients, some 35 samples in total. Peripheral blood TCR sequencing and RNA sequencing compared persistent Graves' disease patients with newly diagnosed Graves' disease patients. The study was conducted in China and was registered as a clinical trial.

Results the study describes overall, beyond this receptor: A larger number of public clonotypes was shared among persistent patients (under 3,000) than among newly diagnosed patients (around 870). Preferential use of TRBV28, TRBJ1-2 and TRBJ2-5 was observed in persistent disease, whereas TRBV20-1 and TRBJ2-1 were favored in newly diagnosed disease. Sequencing and analysis were restricted to the TCR beta chain. The small sample size was acknowledged by the authors as a limitation that may reduce accuracy. Compared with newly diagnosed patients, patients with persistent Graves' disease had lower TCR Shannon entropy and fewer highly expanded clones, which suggests clonal expansion. The study examined only peripheral blood because the primary lesion, thyroid tissue, could not be accessed.

This same sample was also taken into another study, of T cells in Graves' hyperthyroidism and ophthalmopathy. That second report states: Stable Graves' hyperthyroidism was defined as no progression to ophthalmopathy during 18 months of follow-up. Hyperthyroidism patients were newly diagnosed, had a disease duration of under 2 months, and were aged 18 to 65 years. The study excluded patients with uncontrolled infections, other autoimmune diseases, pregnancy or lactation. Diagnoses were established on the basis of clinical symptoms, serum thyroxine and TRAb, thyroid ultrasound, and orbital computed tomography. The first round of RT-PCR for the TCR CDR3 was performed with the HTBI primer set and the Qiagen OneStep RT-PCR kit. Most expanded thyroid clonotypes (frequency above 0.001) were also found in blood, which suggests that blood repertoires may mirror thyroid immune responses. Ophthalmopathy was separated from stable hyperthyroidism by a 13 V-J signature model, with over 85% sensitivity and 81% to 82% specificity obtained in cross-validation and 80%/75% obtained in testing. During validation, the model predicted progression to ophthalmopathy a median of about 6.3 months ahead of onset, with more than 55% sensitivity and 72.22% specificity. TCR V-J signatures able to tell the groups apart were searched for in a discovery cohort of 90 to 100 patients, of whom around 42 had Graves' ophthalmopathy and 57 had stable Graves' hyperthyroidism. Whether ophthalmopathy could be predicted prospectively was tested in an independent validation cohort made up of under 20 hyperthyroidism patients plus 17 patients who later progressed to ophthalmopathy. The 75 to 100 discovery patients were randomly divided into training and test sets at a 7:3 ratio. In addition, the study compared T-cell repertoires in thyroid tissue and in blood from 6 or 7 Graves' hyperthyroidism patients. After sampling, hyperthyroidism patients received methimazole starting at 30 mg daily, and ophthalmopathy patients received high-dose intravenous methylprednisolone. A second multiplex PCR round built the libraries, followed by size selection and purification. The libraries were sequenced on an Illumina HiSeq2000 using paired-end 100 bp reads. Raw data were processed with SOAPnuke, discarding reads with adapters, uncalled bases, mean Phred below 15, or no exact constant-primer or identifier match. COPE v1.2.5 was used to merge high-quality paired reads, and clonotypes were defined as unique nucleotide sequences. Clonotypes were aligned to IMGT TRBV, TRBD and TRBJ reference segments using MiTCR v1.1. Analysis was restricted to V-J combinations with a frequency above 0.0001, which covered just over 98% of repertoires. A TCS score was defined as the ratio of F50 (clonal expansion) to E x V (chaos), with BLOSUM62-based TCRdist applied between CDR3 peptides within each V-J. Welch's t-statistics and random forest reduced 500 to 650 V-J features to fewer than 15, which were used in a naive Bayes classifier (R e1071). Sample size was not statistically predetermined, and blinding of investigators to group allocation was not performed. According to the paper, TCR Vbeta CDR3 sequencing was carried out on roughly 130 peripheral blood samples, which came from approximately 41 ophthalmopathy, 80 or so hyperthyroidism and approximately 17 progressor patients.

The TCR sequence derives from a man in his forties or fifties with Graves disease. Donor details come from another sample of the same person, matched by shared clones. Specimen: peripheral blood mononuclear cells (PBMCs), collected at new diagnosis, from a patient treated with antithyroid drugs. The chain links TRBV2 with TRBJ1-4; TRBD1 is a weak D gene call, 5 bases matching. The CDR3 sequence is CASSGTGTVNEKLFF. The DNA reads as follows: TGTGCCAGCAGTGGAACCGGGACGGTAAATGAAAAACTGTTTTTT. Reference TRBV2 and TRBJ1-4 proteins supply the regions before and after the CDR3; the full variable domain is: EPEVTQTPSHQVTQMGQEVILRCVPISNHLYFYWYRQILGQKVEFLVSFYNNEISEKSEIFDDQFSVERPDGSNFTLKIRSTKLEDSAMYFCASSGTGTVNEKLFFGSGTQLSVL.